These T cell receptor beta chains were read from a single sample in a study of CXCR3-negative and CXCR3-positive naive CD8 T cells. From its re-call of the 5' RACE reads, TCRdb lists each CDR3 protein once, without DNA. Its table lists some 150,000 distinct CDR3 sequences. The specimen sequenced was naive CXCR3+ CD8+ T cells from blood. The receptors stem from a human donor in good health. Some clones in this sample may be carry-over from other donors' samples. CDR3s include the opening cysteine and the closing phenylalanine or tryptophan.

CDR3 protein	V gene	J gene	CDR3 length
CASSVIDRGPEKLFF	TRBV7-9	TRBJ1-4	15
CASTRPGTVNEQYF	TRBV28	TRBJ2-7	14
CASSLELRDRAYEQYF	TRBV5-6	TRBJ2-7	16
CAGSQTRTGSYEQYF	TRBV4-1	TRBJ2-7	15
CASSFISSGTNQPQHF	TRBV28	TRBJ1-5	16
CASSQGRVYEQYF	TRBV4-1	TRBJ2-7	13
CSVEGPSVGLQYF	TRBV29-1	TRBJ2-3	13
CASSYGRDRVDQPQHF	TRBV6-5	TRBJ1-5	16
CARNSAGKKGATIYF	TRBV19	TRBJ1-3	15
CASSQSSGLSSNEQYF	TRBV3-1	TRBJ2-7	16
CASSQGTVDTEAFF	TRBV7-3	TRBJ1-1	14
CASSQPDSQPQHF	TRBV4-1	TRBJ1-5	13
CASSEWAFRDEKLFF	TRBV25-1	TRBJ1-4	15
CASSPEALREEEIQYF	TRBV5-1	TRBJ2-5	16
CASSLMGQGRGEQFF	TRBV4-1	TRBJ2-1	15
CASKALTGGTQPQHF	TRBV2	TRBJ1-5	15
CASSQDETGVPGELFF	TRBV4-2	TRBJ2-2	16
CASKGGGVGSTDTQYF	TRBV27	TRBJ2-3	16
CASSPPGGAEAFF	TRBV7-9	TRBJ1-1	13
CASSPETQSWDYGYTF	TRBV12-3/TRBV12-4	TRBJ1-2	16
CASSLNKKYEQYF	TRBV7-8	TRBJ2-7	13
CASSLDFDSEQYF	TRBV7-9	TRBJ2-7	13
CASVEGVNTQYF	TRBV5-5	TRBJ2-3	12
CSVAPNMNTEAFF	TRBV29-1	TRBJ1-1	13
CASSYDRGNTEAFF	TRBV4-2	TRBJ1-1	14
CASSPRAVHEQYF	TRBV9	TRBJ2-7	13
CASSTPRTGAYEQYF	TRBV7-9	TRBJ2-7	15
CASSLGQPNEKLFF	TRBV28	TRBJ1-4	14
CASSPVSGRVSYEQYF	TRBV7-2	TRBJ2-7	16
CSARAPYSNQPQHF	TRBV20-1	TRBJ1-5	14
CASSIGVESYEQYF	TRBV19	TRBJ2-7	14
CASSAGTDYNEQFF	TRBV12-3/TRBV12-4	TRBJ2-1	14